This T cell receptor (beta chain) was found in a study of T-cell memory formation after mild COVID-19. Study information: Largely, the TCR clusters proved donor specific. Findings and caveats of the study: Clones that contracted from day 15 to 85 were balanced CD4/CD8, while later expanders leaned CD4+. CM and EM subsets held most contracting CD4+ clones; EMRA held CD8+ ones.

Via MiXCR, TCRdb re-called the 5' RACE reads, giving one row per CDR3 protein. The top ten hold roughly an eighth of the sample, which has 540,000 or so distinct CDR3 sequences, approximately 20% seen once. V lost 1 base, J lost 4 bases, and 9 bases lay in between. The CDR3 covers 14 residues. Germline CDR1 and CDR2: SGHKS and YYEKEE (reference sequence). This clonotype turned up a few times. What it recognizes is unknown. The sequenced sample consisted of PBMCs or a T cell subset sorted from them (not recorded which). The clonotype was recovered from an adult woman who had mild COVID-19 (a few samples of this study predate the infection). Cell type and time point are not known. The rearrangement uses TRBV5-5 and TRBJ1-3; D is unclear. CDR3 sequence reads: CASSLSGGGNTIYF. In DNA, the CDR3 is TGTGCCAGCAGCTTGAGTGGCGGAGGAAACACCATATATTTT. Variable domain in full (rest from reference TRBV5-5 and TRBJ1-3): DAGVTQSPTHLIKTRGQQVTLRCSPISGHKSVSWYQQVLGQGPQFIFQYYEKEERGRGNFPDRFSARQFPNYSSELNVNALLLGDSALYLCASSLSGGGNTIYFGEGSWLTVV.